Below, one TCR beta chain is given with its context. In the source study's methods: By means of reference gene primer amplification, nucleated cell counts were estimated. The method was immunoSEQ multiplex PCR; TCRdb's version includes in-frame clones alone and lacks a portion of them. The V and J calls and clone size are taken from that table; D and trimming were inferred from the DNA. The sample lists 200,000 to 300,000 clones; around 86% were seen once. The source of the sample is a study of blood T cell repertoires in COVID-19. Study details: Material from acute and convalescent COVID-19 was sourced from the United States, Italy and Spain. T cells, B-cell-depleted T cells, or PBMCs provided the cDNA or gDNA that served as material.

The V gene end was trimmed by 3 bases and the J gene end by 5 bases; junction bases not matched to a gene: 10. Germline V lookup: CDR1 SGHRS, CDR2 YFSETQ. This CDR3 is built from 16 residues. This receptor was taken from a man in his forties who had recovered from COVID-19. The V gene is TRBV5-1, the J gene TRBJ1-3; 8 positions match TRBD1. The specimen was peripheral blood. CDR3: CASSYNGQGLRNTIYF. CDR3 DNA sequence: TGCGCCAGCAGCTATAATGGACAGGGATTAAGAAACACCATATATTTT.